Each of the 27 T cell receptor beta chains below was sequenced from the same sample in a study of cytomegalovirus exposure and HLA in healthy donors. The primer mix had 60 Vbeta and 13 Jbeta primers. Libraries were prepared by immunoSEQ multiplex PCR; TCRdb keeps only in-frame clonotypes and omits some of them. This repertoire shows more than 85,000 clones, around three quarters found once; its top ten account for about 2%. Sequences were obtained from PBMCs. The receptors here all came from a middle-aged man in good health and CMV-seronegative.

V usage is TRBV19 and J usage is TRBJ1-4; D is undetermined. The CDR3 totals 15 residues. Germline values: CDR1 LNHDA, CDR2 SQIVND (reference sequence). V lost 4 bases and J lost 4, with 13 bases in between. The CDR3 nucleotides read TGTGCCAGTAGTAACCCTTCTAAGAATAATGAAAAACTGTTTTTT. Translation gives CASSNPSKNNEKLFF.

The rearrangement joins TRBV19 to TRBJ1-2; 7 bases map to TRBD1. CDR1 LNHDA and CDR2 SQIVND come from the germline V gene (reference sequence). Unmatched junction bases numbered 2, after V lost 1 base and J lost 3 bases. The CDR3 spans 14 residues. CDR3 nucleotide sequence: TGTGCCAGTAGTATAGGGGGACAGCACTATGGCTACACCTTC. Translating it yields CASSIGGQHYGYTF.

This chain uses TRBV23-1 with TRBJ1-5; D unresolved. TRBV23-1 is sorted into the ORF group, with uncertain function. There are 15 residues in the CDR3. The V end was cut by 4 bases, the J end by 1 base, with 11 bases between. The CDR3 DNA is TGCGCCAGCAGTCCCTTACAGATAAGCAATCAGCCCCAGCATTTT. Translation gives CASSPLQISNQPQHF.

The chain is built from TRBV29-1 and TRBJ2-5, with a tentative D call TRBD2 (6 bases). CDR1 and CDR2 (germline): SQVTM, ANQGSEA. The V end was cut by 3 bases, the J end by 7 bases, with 9 bases between. The CDR3 covers 11 residues. CDR3 protein: CSVDMGGTQYF. As DNA, the CDR3 is TGCAGCGTTGACATGGGGGGGACCCAGTACTTC.

The sample holds one count of this clone. CDR3 protein: CASSQGPGSNQPQHF. The CDR3, as DNA: TGCGCCAGCAGCCAAGGTCCCGGTAGCAATCAGCCCCAGCATTTT. This chain connects TRBV4-3 to TRBJ1-5, with no clear D. V shed 1 base and J shed 0 bases, with 7 bases lying between them. The CDR3 covers 15 residues. The germline V gene has CDR1 LGHNA and CDR2 YSLEER.

On this clone itself: Its ends do not fully match the called genes, so a read error is possible. The chain couples TRBV7-9 to TRBJ2-2; D ambiguous. This CDR3 is built from 18 residues. The V gene's germline CDR1 is SEHNR and CDR2 FQNEAQ (reference sequence). DNA for the CDR3: TGTTCCAGCAGCTTAAGCCCCCATGGCAGGTCGAACACCGGGGAGCTGTTTTTT. As protein: CSSSLSPHGRSNTGELFF.

The rearrangement links TRBV7-8 to TRBJ2-7, with TRBD1 identical over 9 bases. From germline, CDR1 is SGHVS and CDR2 FQNEAQ. CDR3 length: 15 amino acids. Germline trimming cut 3 bases from V and 2 bases from J; bases unmatched to any gene: 5. As DNA, the CDR3 is TGTGCCAGCAGCTTTGAACAGGGGGCGGCCTACGAGCAGTACTTC. Translation gives CASSFEQGAAYEQYF.

This clone showed up just a few times. This chain joins TRBV5-6 and TRBJ1-1; 7 positions agree with TRBD1. There are 16 residues in the CDR3. Trimming at V came to 0 bases and at J to 1 base, leaving 6 bases not matched to a gene. Germline CDR1 and CDR2: SGHDT and YYEEEE. CDR3 residues: CASSLEQGLGNTEAFF. CDR3 DNA sequence: TGTGCCAGCAGCTTGGAACAGGGGTTGGGGAACACTGAAGCTTTCTTT.

The chain has TRBV5-1 and TRBJ1-2, with D perhaps TRBD1 (5 bases). CDR1 and CDR2 from the germline V gene are SGHRS and YFSETQ. Deletions cut 7 bases from V and 6 bases from J, with 10 bases between. The CDR3 spans 11 residues. In DNA, the CDR3 is TGCGCCAGCGGGGAGGGGCATGGCTACACCTTC. Protein sequence: CASGEGHGYTF. Based on the CDR3 plus reference TRBV5-1 and TRBJ1-2, the full variable domain is KAGVTQTPRYLIKTRGQQVTLSCSPISGHRSVSWYQQTPGQGLQFLFEYFSETQRNKGNFPGRFSGRQFSNSRSEMNVSTLELGDSALYLCASGEGHGYTFGSGTRLTVV.

This chain joins TRBV11-2 and TRBJ2-2; D not resolved. Germline V gives CDR1 SGHAT, CDR2 FQNNGV. The V end lost 8 bases, the J end lost 4 bases, and 8 bases lay between the germline ends. This CDR3 comprises 12 residues. The CDR3 region has the DNA TGTGCCAGCGCGGTGGTCACCGGGGAGCTGTTTTTT. Translated: CASAVVTGELFF.

The chain couples TRBV30 to TRBJ2-1, with 10 bases aligning to TRBD2. Germline CDR1 is GTSNPN and CDR2 is SVGIG (reference sequence). The CDR3 spans 16 residues. V lost 2 bases and J lost 3; bases outside the gene matches: 7. CDR3 nucleotides: TGTGCCTGGAGTCAAGGAGCGGGAGGGGGCTACAATGAGCAGTTCTTC. Translated, it gives CAWSQGAGGGYNEQFF.

In this sample, this clone turned up once. J is TRBJ2-3 and V is TRBV27; 10 bases match TRBD1. CDR3 length: 18 amino acids. Unmatched junction bases numbered 11, after V lost 5 bases and J lost 0 bases. CDR1 is MNHEY and CDR2 is SMNVEV in the germline V gene (reference sequence). This CDR3 reads CASSGLGQGWTSTDTQYF. DNA for the CDR3: TGTGCCAGCAGTGGGTTGGGACAGGGGTGGACTAGCACAGATACGCAGTATTTT.

This clone was recorded a few times. This chain's CDR3 is CASPRSGRYNNEQFF. In nucleotides, the CDR3 is TGTGCCAGCCCACGTAGCGGGAGGTACAACAATGAGCAGTTCTTC. This chain links TRBV19 with TRBJ2-1; 10 bases line up with TRBD2. The CDR3 covers 15 residues. With V trimmed by 9 bases and J by 5 bases, 10 bases remained unmatched. Germline CDR1 and CDR2: LNHDA and SQIVND (reference sequence).

Worth noting for this clone: A junction boundary mismatches the germline segment, possibly from a read error. This sequence joins TRBV7-2 and TRBJ2-7; TRBD2 agrees at 16 bases. The CDR3 runs to 17 residues. Germline values: CDR1 SGHTA, CDR2 FQGNSA. The CDR3 DNA sequence: TGTGCCAGCAGCGTAGCCGGGACTAGCGGGGGGGCCTACGAGCAGTACTTC. Its translation: CASSVAGTSGGAYEQYF.

The V call is TRBV9, the J call TRBJ2-1; a weak D match, TRBD2 (6 bases). CDR3 length equals 15 residues. The V end was cut by 4 bases, the J end by 6 bases, with 17 bases between. The germline V gene has CDR1 SGDLS and CDR2 YYNGEE. The chain's CDR3 is CASSPGGGPINEQFF. CDR3 DNA: TGTGCCAGCAGCCCCGGTGGAGGGCCAATCAATGAGCAGTTCTTC.

The chain employs TRBV28 and TRBJ1-5, with D possibly being TRBD1 (6 bases). This CDR3 has 16 residues. Germline CDR1 MDHEN, CDR2 SYDVKM. Trimming left V 7 bases short and J 7 bases short, with 23 bases between. DNA for the CDR3: TGTGCCAGCACCCGAGCGGGGACATCGATATGGCAGCCCCAGCATTTT. Translated: CASTRAGTSIWQPQHF.

This sequence joins TRBV27 and TRBJ1-2; 10 nucleotides match TRBD1. This CDR3 is 14 amino acids long. Looked up from germline, CDR1 is MNHEY and CDR2 is SMNVEV (reference sequence). V dropped 4 bases and J dropped 4; count of bases not matched to a gene: 3. The CDR3 DNA is TGTGCCAGCAGTTGGACAGGGGGGGTCTATGGCTACACCTTC. It is translated as CASSWTGGVYGYTF.

This clone appeared a few times. The rearrangement links TRBV18 to TRBJ1-2; D may be TRBD1 (5 bases). Germline-derived CDR1 and CDR2 are KGHSH and LQKENI. This CDR3 spans 15 amino acids. V shed 4 bases and J shed 1 base, with 13 bases lying between them. The CDR3 spells CASSQNRGLNYGYTF. In nucleotides, the CDR3 is TGTGCCAGCTCACAGAACCGGGGACTTAACTATGGCTACACCTTC.

The rearrangement links TRBV5-4 to TRBJ2-5; TRBD1 matches 7 bases. Trimming at V came to 4 bases and at J to 3 bases, leaving 6 bases not matched to a gene. CDR1 and CDR2 (germline): SGHNT, YYREEE (reference sequence). The CDR3 totals 14 residues. The CDR3 is CASSPQTGKETQYF. CDR3 DNA sequence: TGTGCCAGCAGCCCTCAGACAGGGAAAGAGACCCAGTACTTC.

This chain connects TRBV5-1 to TRBJ1-1, with 9 bases aligning to TRBD1. The CDR3 totals 14 residues. V was clipped by 4 bases and J by 7 bases; unmatched bases: 8. Germline V gene data show CDR1 as SGHRS and CDR2 as YFSETQ. CDR3: CASSTTGTGFEAFF. For the CDR3, the DNA is TGCGCCAGCAGCACGACCGGGACAGGGTTTGAAGCTTTCTTT. The full variable domain, completed using reference TRBV5-1 and TRBJ1-1, is KAGVTQTPRYLIKTRGQQVTLSCSPISGHRSVSWYQQTPGQGLQFLFEYFSETQRNKGNFPGRFSGRQFSNSRSEMNVSTLELGDSALYLCASSTTGTGFEAFFGQGTRLTVV.

On this clone: Compared with germline, one end of the junction differs, possibly owing to a read error. The chain links TRBV13 to TRBJ2-7, with 9 bases fitting TRBD1. There are 15 residues in the CDR3. In germline, CDR1 is PRHDT, CDR2 FYEKMQ (reference sequence). CDR3 sequence (DNA): TGTGCCAGCAGTTTAGGGAACAGGGGGCCCTACGAGCAGTACTTC. It specifies CASSLGNRGPYEQYF.

This clone was detected once. The chain uses TRBV7-2 and TRBJ2-1; 11 bases fit TRBD2. Germline V CDR1 and CDR2: SGHTA, FQGNSA. The junction had 3 bases not matched to a gene; V was cut back by 1 base and J by 1 base. The CDR3 is 17 residues long. Here the CDR3 reads CASSLEGTSGSYNEQFF. The CDR3 coding sequence is TGTGCCAGCAGCTTAGAGGGGACTAGCGGATCCTACAATGAGCAGTTCTTC.

The V gene is TRBV7-9, the J gene TRBJ2-2, with 10 bases matching TRBD1. This CDR3 has 15 amino acids. V was pared by 7 bases and J by 7 bases, with 9 bases of the junction left unmatched. Germline V lookup: CDR1 SEHNR, CDR2 FQNEAQ (reference sequence). The CDR3 protein is CASTTDRGNVGELFF. The CDR3 DNA reads TGTGCCAGCACCACGGACAGGGGGAACGTCGGGGAGCTGTTTTTT.

The rearrangement uses TRBV4-3 and TRBJ2-7, with TRBD1 matching over 8 bases. The CDR3 sequence is 15 residues long. Trimming took 2 bases from V and 2 from J; bases not matched to a gene: 5. CDR1 LGHNA and CDR2 YSLEER come from the germline V gene. The CDR3: CASSQTRTGTYEQYF. CDR3 nucleotide sequence: TGCGCCAGCAGCCAAACCAGGACAGGGACCTACGAGCAGTACTTC.

The rearrangement uses TRBV11-2 and TRBJ1-1; D is uncertain. Germline V lookup: CDR1 SGHAT, CDR2 FQNNGV. V shed 1 base and J shed 5 bases, with 8 bases lying between them. The CDR3 sequence is 13 residues long. The CDR3 DNA reads as TGTGCCAGCAGCTTAGGCGATTTGACTGAAGCTTTCTTT. It encodes CASSLGDLTEAFF.

The V gene is TRBV27, the J gene TRBJ2-7; D unclear. Germline V gene sequence: CDR1 MNHEY, CDR2 SMNVEV (reference sequence). Trimming cost V 4 bases and J 0 bases, with 7 bases left between them. This CDR3 has 13 residues. The CDR3 bases are TGTGCCAGCAGTTCCCACAGCTCCTACGAGCAGTACTTC. The encoded protein is CASSSHSSYEQYF.

This clone was detected only once. The J gene is TRBJ1-1, the V gene TRBV30; D gene uncertain. Trimming pared 3 bases from V and 3 bases from J, leaving 11 bases between. CDR1 GTSNPN and CDR2 SVGIG come from the germline V gene (reference sequence). This CDR3 spans 13 amino acids. CDR3 DNA: TGTGCCTGGAGCCGGGGAGGCTACACTGAAGCTTTCTTT. Translating it yields CAWSRGGYTEAFF.